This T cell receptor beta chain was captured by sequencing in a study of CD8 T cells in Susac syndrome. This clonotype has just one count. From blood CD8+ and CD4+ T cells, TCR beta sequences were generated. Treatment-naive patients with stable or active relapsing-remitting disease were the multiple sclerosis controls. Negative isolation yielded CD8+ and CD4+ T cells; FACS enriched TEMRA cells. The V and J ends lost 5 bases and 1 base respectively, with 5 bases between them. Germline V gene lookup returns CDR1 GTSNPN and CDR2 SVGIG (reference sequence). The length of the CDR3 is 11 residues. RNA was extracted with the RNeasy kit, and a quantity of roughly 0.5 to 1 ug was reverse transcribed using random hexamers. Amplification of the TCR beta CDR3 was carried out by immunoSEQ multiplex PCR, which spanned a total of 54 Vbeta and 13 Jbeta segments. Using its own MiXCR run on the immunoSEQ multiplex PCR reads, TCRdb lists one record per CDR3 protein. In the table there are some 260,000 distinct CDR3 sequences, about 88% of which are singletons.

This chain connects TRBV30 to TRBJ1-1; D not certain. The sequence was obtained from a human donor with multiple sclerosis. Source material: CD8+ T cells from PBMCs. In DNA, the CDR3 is TGTGCCTGGGACCGGAACACTGAAGCTTTCTTT. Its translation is CAWDRNTEAFF.